The 27 T cell receptor beta chains listed next were all sequenced from one sample in a study of cytomegalovirus exposure and HLA in healthy donors. Primers included in the PCR were 60 Vbeta and 13 Jbeta primers. Here immunoSEQ multiplex PCR was the method, and the copy in TCRdb shows in-frame clones only, minus some. The sample lists roughly 200,000 clones; 70% were seen once. The sequencing sample was made of PBMCs. These receptors all come from a man between 35 and 55 years old in good health and CMV-seropositive.

The rearrangement joins TRBV7-9 to TRBJ1-1; no definite D call. The germline CDR1 and CDR2 sequences are SEHNR and FQNEAQ (reference sequence). The CDR3 totals 11 residues. The V end lost 2 bases, the J end lost 5 bases, and 3 bases lay between the germline ends. The CDR3 region is CASSLHTEAFF. In DNA, the CDR3 is TGTGCCAGCAGCTTACATACTGAAGCTTTCTTT.

This clone has more than one count but fewer than ten. The V call is TRBV10-2, the J call TRBJ1-4, with 9 bases identical to TRBD1. In germline, CDR1 is WSHSY, CDR2 SAAADI. Trimming removed 6 bases from V and 13 bases from J; junction bases left unmatched: 12. The CDR3 contains 14 residues. The CDR3 coding sequence is TGCGCCAGCAGCGGGGACAGGGTACGGGAAGGACTGTTTTTT. Translation gives CASSGDRVREGLFF.

The chain employs TRBV5-4 and TRBJ1-6; possible D gene TRBD1, 5 bases. V was cut by 0 bases and J by 8 bases, with 9 bases left in between. CDR1 and CDR2 (germline): SGHNT, YYREEE (reference sequence). The CDR3 loop spans 14 amino acids. Here the CDR3 DNA reads TGTGCCAGCAGCTTGGGTGCGGGGCATTCACCCCTCCACTTT. Its translation: CASSLGAGHSPLHF.

This sequence joins TRBV19 and TRBJ2-6, with D perhaps matching TRBD2 (5 bases). The CDR3 runs to 17 residues. Germline V gene sequence: CDR1 LNHDA, CDR2 SQIVND (reference sequence). Trimming removed 3 bases at V and 0 bases at J, with 12 bases between. The CDR3 reads CASSMDSGNSGANVLTF. DNA of the CDR3: TGTGCCAGTAGTATGGACTCAGGCAACTCTGGGGCCAACGTCCTGACTTTC.

V gene TRBV5-5 combines with J gene TRBJ1-5, with TRBD1 as a possible D gene (6 bases). CDR3 length: 15 amino acids. CDR1 and CDR2 from the germline V gene are SGHKS and YYEKEE (reference sequence). V shed 2 bases and J shed 0 bases, with 9 bases lying between them. In nucleotides, the CDR3 is TGTGCCAGCAGCTTAGGACAGAATAGCAATCAGCCCCAGCATTTT. This codes for CASSLGQNSNQPQHF.

This clone has a handful of counts. This chain links TRBV6-1 with TRBJ1-5; 8 nucleotides align to TRBD1. The V gene end was trimmed by 6 bases and the J gene end by 7 bases; junction bases not matched to a gene: 8. This CDR3 has 14 residues. CDR1 is MNHNS and CDR2 is SASEGT in the germline V gene. CDR3 coding DNA: TGTGCCAGCAGGAGACAGGGGAGTGAACAGCCCCAGCATTTT. This sequence encodes CASRRQGSEQPQHF.

This clone came up once. This chain uses TRBV2 with TRBJ2-5; perhaps TRBD2 as D (5 bases). CDR3 length: 15 amino acids. Germline lookup yields CDR1 SNHLY and CDR2 FYNNEI. V dropped 6 bases and J dropped 2 bases, with 16 bases sitting between them. CDR3 bases: TGTGCCAGCAGGCCTACGGACTGGTCACAAGAGACCCAGTACTTC. This gives the protein CASRPTDWSQETQYF.

This chain links TRBV5-1 with TRBJ2-2, with 8 bases matching TRBD2. Germline-derived CDR1 and CDR2 are SGHRS and YFSETQ. After removal of 4 bases from V and 4 bases from J, the junction contained 12 bases not matched to a gene. The CDR3 consists of 17 residues. CDR3 in DNA: TGCGCCAGCAGCCTCTTAGCCGGGGGGGCTCTCACCGGGGAGCTGTTTTTT. Translating it yields CASSLLAGGALTGELFF.

The CDR3 reads CASSPRGRVSGNEQFF. Here the CDR3 DNA reads TGTGCCAGCTCACCAAGAGGCAGGGTCTCTGGCAATGAGCAGTTCTTC. V and J are TRBV18 and TRBJ2-1; possible D gene TRBD1, 5 bases. V was clipped by 2 bases and J by 6 bases, with 17 bases between them. Germline values: CDR1 KGHSH, CDR2 LQKENI. This CDR3 contains 16 residues.

In its sample, this clone was seen once. This chain joins TRBV2 and TRBJ1-2; D remains ambiguous. CDR1 is SNHLY and CDR2 is FYNNEI in the germline V gene. Trimming cost V 0 bases and J 5 bases, with 10 bases left between them. The CDR3 has 14 amino acids. The CDR3: CASSEAAQSYGYTF. Written as DNA, the CDR3 is TGTGCCAGCAGTGAAGCGGCTCAGTCTTATGGCTACACCTTC. The full variable domain, its missing parts supplied by reference TRBV2 and TRBJ1-2, is EPEVTQTPSHQVTQMGQEVILRCVPISNHLYFYWYRQILGQKVEFLVSFYNNEISEKSEIFDDQFSVERPDGSNFTLKIRSTKLEDSAMYFCASSEAAQSYGYTFGSGTRLTVV.

The chain has TRBV2 and TRBJ2-7, with a weak D call TRBD1 (5 bases). Trimming left V 8 bases short and J 4 bases short, with 21 bases between. There are 15 residues in the CDR3. The germline V gene encodes CDR1 SNHLY and CDR2 FYNNEI. The CDR3 region is CASGPLEDISYEQYF. The DNA for the CDR3 is TGTGCCAGCGGGCCTCTCGAGGACATAAGTTACGAGCAGTACTTC.

The chain joins TRBV7-2 to TRBJ1-2, with D perhaps TRBD1 (5 bases). CDR3 length equals 14 residues. Germline V gene data show CDR1 as SGHTA and CDR2 as FQGNSA. V was cut by 5 bases and J by 14 bases, with 24 bases left in between. CDR3 in amino acids: CASSREGLPLLNTF. In nucleotides, the CDR3 is TGTGCCAGCAGCCGGGAGGGACTCCCCCTACTGAATACCTTC. Complete variable domain (other parts from reference TRBV7-2 and TRBJ1-2): GAGVSQSPSNKVTEKGKDVELRCDPISGHTALYWYRQSLGQGLEFLIYFQGNSAPDKSGLPSDRFSAERTGGSVSTLTIQRTQQEDSAVYLCASSREGLPLLNTFGSGTRLTVV.

The CDR3 is CSASGDTGAFF. The CDR3 region has the DNA TGCAGTGCTTCCGGGGACACCGGAGCTTTCTTT. This rearrangement joins TRBV20-1 to TRBJ1-1; D perhaps matches TRBD1 (6 bases). This CDR3 region has 11 residues. V lost 5 bases and J lost 10, with 14 bases in between. CDR1 is DFQATT, CDR2 SNEGSKA, per germline (reference sequence).

The chain couples TRBV19 to TRBJ1-2; 7 bases map to TRBD1. Germline V CDR1 and CDR2: LNHDA, SQIVND (reference sequence). This CDR3 region has 15 residues. With 3 bases clipped from V and 4 bases from J, the junction kept 8 bases outside the gene matches. CDR3 in DNA: TGTGCCAGTAGTATCCGACAGGGCGGAAGCTATGGCTACACCTTC. Its protein is CASSIRQGGSYGYTF.

The V and J genes are TRBV28 and TRBJ1-6; 7 nucleotides match TRBD1. CDR1 is MDHEN, CDR2 SYDVKM, per germline. V was clipped by 6 bases and J by 6 bases; unmatched bases: 8. The CDR3 has 15 residues. The CDR3 nucleotides are TGTGCCAGCAGGAGTCGGACAGGACTTAATTCACCCCTCCACTTT. This sequence encodes CASRSRTGLNSPLHF.

This clone has a handful of counts. The J gene is TRBJ1-2, the V gene TRBV5-4; 7 bases fit TRBD1. The V gene end was trimmed by 3 bases and the J gene end by 2 bases; junction bases not matched to a gene: 4. The CDR3 contains 14 residues. CDR1 is SGHNT, CDR2 YYREEE, per germline (reference sequence). In nucleotides, the CDR3 is TGTGCCAGCAGCTACCTGGACAGGAACTATGGCTACACCTTC. Protein product: CASSYLDRNYGYTF.

This clone was found once. The rearrangement links TRBV10-2 to TRBJ2-1, with D perhaps matching TRBD2 (5 bases). Germline CDR1 and CDR2: WSHSY and SAAADI. CDR3 length: 15 amino acids. Trimming cost V 4 bases and J 0 bases, with 10 bases left between them. The CDR3 protein is CASSVEGSSYNEQFF. The CDR3 nucleotides are TGCGCCAGCAGTGTCGAGGGCAGCTCCTACAATGAGCAGTTCTTC.

The chain uses TRBV9 and TRBJ2-7; TRBD1 matches 8 bases. The junction had 13 bases not matched to a gene; V was cut back by 2 bases and J by 3 bases. This CDR3 contains 17 residues. Germline loops: CDR1 SGDLS, CDR2 YYNGEE. The DNA of the CDR3 is TGTGCCAGCAGCGTTTCCTCCGGGACAGGCACCTTCTACGAGCAGTACTTC. This sequence encodes CASSVSSGTGTFYEQYF.

V gene TRBV27 combines with J gene TRBJ2-7; the match to TRBD1 covers 10 bases. From germline, CDR1 is MNHEY and CDR2 SMNVEV (reference sequence). V lost 6 bases, J lost 3 bases, and 11 bases stayed unmatched. The CDR3 spans 16 residues. The CDR3 DNA reads TGTGCCAGCAGCCCATCAATGGGACAGGGGATCTACGAGCAGTACTTC. Amino acids: CASSPSMGQGIYEQYF.

The chain has TRBV21-1 and TRBJ2-5; the DNA was not compared with TRBD2, the D call given in the table. TRBV21-1 is a pseudogene locus. This CDR3 has 12 amino acids. Written as DNA, the CDR3 is TGTGCCAGCAAGTCGGGAGGGGAGACCCAGTACTTC. Protein sequence: CASKSGGETQYF.

This chain connects TRBV6-1 to TRBJ1-1; weak D call: TRBD1 (6 bases). Trimming pared 2 bases from V and 11 bases from J, leaving 18 bases between. This CDR3 contains 14 residues. The V gene's germline CDR1 is MNHNS and CDR2 SASEGT. The CDR3 DNA sequence: TGTGCCAGCAGTGAAACAAGTAGGGGGTGTCGGGCTTTCTTT. It specifies CASSETSRGCRAFF.

The rearrangement links TRBV5-1 to TRBJ1-3; D perhaps matches TRBD1 (5 bases). In germline, CDR1 is SGHRS, CDR2 YFSETQ. Deletions cut 2 bases from V and 1 base from J, with 10 bases between. The CDR3 has 15 amino acids. CDR3 DNA sequence: TGCGCCAGCAGCTTCCAGGGTAGATCTGGAAACACCATATATTTT. Translation gives CASSFQGRSGNTIYF.

The chain uses TRBV5-1 and TRBJ2-2; TRBD2 matches at 9 bases. The CDR3 spans 15 residues. V was pared by 0 bases and J by 5 bases, with 2 bases of the junction left unmatched. The germline V gene encodes CDR1 SGHRS and CDR2 YFSETQ. For the CDR3, the DNA is TGCGCCAGCAGCTTGGGACTAGCGGAGACCGGGGAGCTGTTTTTT. Protein sequence: CASSLGLAETGELFF.

This clone was picked up a small number of times. The chain joins TRBV18 to TRBJ2-5, with a weak D call TRBD2 (6 bases). CDR3 size: 14 residues. Per the germline V gene, CDR1 is KGHSH and CDR2 is LQKENI. V was cut by 6 bases and J by 9 bases, with 20 bases left in between. DNA of the CDR3: TGTGCCAGCTCCGGGACGGGCAAAGGGGAGGCCCAGTACTTC. Protein sequence: CASSGTGKGEAQYF. The variable domain in full, with the rest retrieved from reference TRBV18 and TRBJ2-5, is NAGVMQNPRHLVRRRGQEARLRCSPMKGHSHVYWYRQLPEEGLKFMVYLQKENIIDESGMPKERFSAEFPKEGPSILRIQQVVRGDSAAYFCASSGTGKGEAQYFGPGTRLLVL.

The rearrangement links TRBV6-1 to TRBJ2-2, with D maybe TRBD1 (6 bases). The germline V gene encodes CDR1 MNHNS and CDR2 SASEGT. With 5 bases removed from V and 5 bases from J, the gap between germline ends came to 15 bases. This CDR3 comprises 15 residues. DNA of the CDR3: TGTGCCAGCAGTACCCTGTTCGGGACAACCGGGGAGCTGTTTTTT. Its protein is CASSTLFGTTGELFF.

There are a few counts of this clone. V gene TRBV10-3 combines with J gene TRBJ2-3; possibly TRBD2 for D (5 bases). Per the germline V gene, CDR1 is ENHRY and CDR2 is SYGVKD. The CDR3 consists of 14 residues. The V end was cut by 6 bases, the J end by 4 bases, with 14 bases between. DNA of the CDR3: TGTGCCATCAGGGCTAGCAGTGGGGCAGATACGCAGTATTTT. Translating gives CAIRASSGADTQYF.

This clone was detected only a few times. The chain employs TRBV6-1 and TRBJ2-7; D is ambiguous. Trimming removed 6 bases from V and 0 bases from J, with 12 bases in between. The germline V gene has CDR1 MNHNS and CDR2 SASEGT. This CDR3 region has 14 residues. CDR3 nucleotides: TGTGCCAGCAGATCAGGTCCACTCTCCTACGAGCAGTACTTC. Its protein product is CASRSGPLSYEQYF.